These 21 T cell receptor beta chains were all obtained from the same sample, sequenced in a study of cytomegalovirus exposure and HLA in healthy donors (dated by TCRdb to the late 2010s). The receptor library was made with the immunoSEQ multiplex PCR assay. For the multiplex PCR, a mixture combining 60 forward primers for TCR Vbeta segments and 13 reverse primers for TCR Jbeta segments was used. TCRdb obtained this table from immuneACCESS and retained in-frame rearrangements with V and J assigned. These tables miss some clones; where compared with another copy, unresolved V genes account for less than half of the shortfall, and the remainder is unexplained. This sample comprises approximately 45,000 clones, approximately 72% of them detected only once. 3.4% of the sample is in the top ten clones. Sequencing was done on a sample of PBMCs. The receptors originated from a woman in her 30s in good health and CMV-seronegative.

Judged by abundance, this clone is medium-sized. This CDR3 is CAWHRWTSANEKLFF. The CDR3 DNA follows: TGTGCCTGGCACAGGTGGACATCGGCTAATGAAAAACTGTTTTTT. J is TRBJ1-4 and V is TRBV30; D is possibly TRBD1 (5 bases). Germline V CDR1 and CDR2: GTSNPN, SVGIG (reference sequence). This CDR3 has 15 residues. The V end was cut by 5 bases, the J end by 3 bases, with 16 bases between.

The CDR3 spells CASSKGARDQPQHF. The CDR3 coding sequence is TGTGCCAGTTCTAAGGGGGCTAGAGATCAGCCCCAGCATTTT. The V call is TRBV7-6, the J call TRBJ1-5, with 7 bases lining up with TRBD1. This CDR3 region has 14 residues. Trimming cost V 9 bases and J 5 bases; bases outside gene matches: 10. The germline CDR1 and CDR2 sequences are SGHVS and FNYEAQ.

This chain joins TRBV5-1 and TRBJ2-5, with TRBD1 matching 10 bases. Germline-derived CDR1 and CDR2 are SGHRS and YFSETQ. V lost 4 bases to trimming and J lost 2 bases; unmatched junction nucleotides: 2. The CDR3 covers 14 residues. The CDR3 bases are TGCGCCAGCAGCAAGGGACAGGGGCAAGAGACCCAGTACTTC. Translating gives CASSKGQGQETQYF.

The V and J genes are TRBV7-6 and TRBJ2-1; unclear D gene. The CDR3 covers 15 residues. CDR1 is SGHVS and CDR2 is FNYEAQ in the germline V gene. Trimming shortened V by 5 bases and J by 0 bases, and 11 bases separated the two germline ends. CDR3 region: CASSPSTSSYNEQFF. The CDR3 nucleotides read TGTGCCAGCAGCCCCTCGACAAGCTCCTACAATGAGCAGTTCTTC. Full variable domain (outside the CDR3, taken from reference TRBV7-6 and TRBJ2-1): GAGVSQSPRYKVTKRGQDVALRCDPISGHVSLYWYRQALGQGPEFLTYFNYEAQQDKSGLPNDRFSAERPEGSISTLTIQRTEQRDSAMYRCASSPSTSSYNEQFFGPGTRLTVL.

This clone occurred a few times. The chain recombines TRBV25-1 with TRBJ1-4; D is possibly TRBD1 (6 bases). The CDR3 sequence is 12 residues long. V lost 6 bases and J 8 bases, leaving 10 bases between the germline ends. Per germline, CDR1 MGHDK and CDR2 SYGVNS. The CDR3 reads CASRAGTEKLFF. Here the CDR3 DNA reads TGTGCCAGCAGGGCCGGGACAGAAAAACTGTTTTTT.

The CDR3 loop is CATGEGGATETQYF. The DNA of the CDR3 is TGTGCCACCGGCGAGGGGGGGGCGACAGAGACCCAGTACTTC. The chain uses TRBV15 and TRBJ2-5; D is possibly TRBD2 (7 bases). V was trimmed by 8 bases and J by 4 bases, leaving 17 bases between them. The CDR3 totals 14 residues. CDR1 is LNHNV and CDR2 is YYDKDF in the germline V gene (reference sequence).

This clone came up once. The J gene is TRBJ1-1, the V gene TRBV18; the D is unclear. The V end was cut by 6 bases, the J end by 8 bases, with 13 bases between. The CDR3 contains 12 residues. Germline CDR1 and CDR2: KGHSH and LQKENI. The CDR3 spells CASSLQWSEAFF. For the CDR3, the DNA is TGTGCCAGCTCCCTCCAGTGGTCGGAAGCTTTCTTT.

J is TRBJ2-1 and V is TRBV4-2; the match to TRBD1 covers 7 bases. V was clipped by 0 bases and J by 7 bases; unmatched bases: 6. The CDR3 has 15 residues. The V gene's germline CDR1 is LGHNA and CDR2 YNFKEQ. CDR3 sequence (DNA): TGTGCCAGCAGCCAAGACCGACAGGGTATGAATGAGCAGTTCTTC. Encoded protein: CASSQDRQGMNEQFF.

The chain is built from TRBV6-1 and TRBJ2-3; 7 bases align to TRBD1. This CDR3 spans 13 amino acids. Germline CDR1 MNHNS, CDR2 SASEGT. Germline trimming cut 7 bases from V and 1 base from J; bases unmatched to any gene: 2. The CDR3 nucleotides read TGTGCCAGCATAGGGGGCGGCACAGATACGCAGTATTTT. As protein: CASIGGGTDTQYF.

CDR3 coding DNA: TGTGCCAGTAGCCGTAGCGCATCAGAAAACAATGAGCAGTTCTTC. Its protein product is CASSRSASENNEQFF. The J gene is TRBJ2-1, the V gene TRBV19; possible D gene TRBD2, 5 bases. This CDR3 is 15 amino acids long. Per the germline V gene, CDR1 is LNHDA and CDR2 is SQIVND (reference sequence). V gave up 6 bases and J gave up 5 bases, with 17 bases separating them.

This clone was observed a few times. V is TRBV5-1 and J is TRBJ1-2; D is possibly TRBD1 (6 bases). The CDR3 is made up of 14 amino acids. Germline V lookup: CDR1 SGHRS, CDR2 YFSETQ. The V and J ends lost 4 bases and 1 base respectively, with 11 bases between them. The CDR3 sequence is CASSAGTHNYGYTF. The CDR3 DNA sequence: TGCGCCAGCAGCGCCGGGACACATAACTATGGCTACACCTTC.

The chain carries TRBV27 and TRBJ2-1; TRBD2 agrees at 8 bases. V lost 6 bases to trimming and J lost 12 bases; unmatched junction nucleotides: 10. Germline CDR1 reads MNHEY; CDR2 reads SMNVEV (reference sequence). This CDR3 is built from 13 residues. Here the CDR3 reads CASSPGGSALQFF. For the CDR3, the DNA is TGTGCCAGCAGCCCGGGGGGGAGCGCCTTGCAGTTCTTC.

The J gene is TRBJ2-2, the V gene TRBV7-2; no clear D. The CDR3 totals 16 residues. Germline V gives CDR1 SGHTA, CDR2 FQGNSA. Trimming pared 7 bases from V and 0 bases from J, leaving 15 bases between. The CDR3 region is CASNLWAAANTGELFF. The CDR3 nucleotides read TGTGCCAGCAACCTCTGGGCAGCTGCGAACACCGGGGAGCTGTTTTTT.

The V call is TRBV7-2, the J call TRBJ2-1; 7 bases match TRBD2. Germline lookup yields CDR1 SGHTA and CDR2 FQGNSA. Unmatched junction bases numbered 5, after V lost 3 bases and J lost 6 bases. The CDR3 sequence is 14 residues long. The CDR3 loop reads CASSFLAATNEQFF. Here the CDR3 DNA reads TGTGCCAGCAGCTTTCTAGCGGCTACCAATGAGCAGTTCTTC.

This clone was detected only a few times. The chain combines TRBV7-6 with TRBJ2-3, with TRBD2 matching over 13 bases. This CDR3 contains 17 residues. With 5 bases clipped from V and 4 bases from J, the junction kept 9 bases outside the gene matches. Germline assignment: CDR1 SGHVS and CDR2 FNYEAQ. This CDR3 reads CASSPRTSGGLSDTQYF. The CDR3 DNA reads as TGTGCCAGCAGCCCCCGGACTAGCGGGGGATTGTCAGATACGCAGTATTTT.

The DNA of the CDR3 is TGTGCCAGCAGCCTCCCCCCCCTCGGGACTAGCGGGGACACAGATACGCAGTATTTT. Translation gives CASSLPPLGTSGDTDTQYF. The chain is built from TRBV4-2 and TRBJ2-3, with 13 bases fitting TRBD2. The CDR3 is made up of 19 amino acids. The V gene's germline CDR1 is LGHNA and CDR2 YNFKEQ. V dropped 4 bases and J dropped 2; count of bases not matched to a gene: 12.

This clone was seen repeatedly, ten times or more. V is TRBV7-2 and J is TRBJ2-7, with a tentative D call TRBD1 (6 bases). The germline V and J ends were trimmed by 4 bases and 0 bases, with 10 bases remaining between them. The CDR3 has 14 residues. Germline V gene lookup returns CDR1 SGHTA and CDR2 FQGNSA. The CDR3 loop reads CASSSNRVSYEQYF. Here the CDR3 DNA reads TGTGCCAGCAGCTCAAACAGGGTCTCCTACGAGCAGTACTTC.

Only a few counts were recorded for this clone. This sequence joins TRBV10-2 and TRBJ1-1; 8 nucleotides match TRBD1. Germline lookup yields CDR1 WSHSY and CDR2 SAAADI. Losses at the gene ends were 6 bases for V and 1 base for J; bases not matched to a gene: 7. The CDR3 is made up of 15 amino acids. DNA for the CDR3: TGCGCCAGCAGCCGGACAGGGCAGACGAACACTGAAGCTTTCTTT. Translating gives CASSRTGQTNTEAFF.

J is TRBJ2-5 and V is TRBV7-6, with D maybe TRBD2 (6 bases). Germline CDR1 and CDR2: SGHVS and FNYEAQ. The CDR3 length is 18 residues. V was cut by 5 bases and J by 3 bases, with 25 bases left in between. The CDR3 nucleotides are TGTGCCAGCAGCCTCCTCCCGGAGGGTCGGGTTGGAAAAGAGACCCAGTACTTC. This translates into CASSLLPEGRVGKETQYF.

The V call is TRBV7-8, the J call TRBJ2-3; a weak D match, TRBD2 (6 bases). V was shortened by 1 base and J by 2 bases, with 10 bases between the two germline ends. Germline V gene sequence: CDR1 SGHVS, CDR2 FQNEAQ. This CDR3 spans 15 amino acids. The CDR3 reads CASSLVGGDTDTQYF. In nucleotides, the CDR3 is TGTGCCAGCAGCTTAGTCGGGGGTGACACAGATACGCAGTATTTT.

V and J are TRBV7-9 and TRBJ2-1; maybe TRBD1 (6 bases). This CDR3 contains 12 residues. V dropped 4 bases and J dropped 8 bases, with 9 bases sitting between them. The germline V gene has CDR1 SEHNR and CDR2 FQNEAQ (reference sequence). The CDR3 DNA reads TGTGCCAGCAGCTCAACAGGGTATGAGCAGTTCTTC. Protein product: CASSSTGYEQFF.